The present T cell receptor beta chain was sequenced within a study of T cell responses to AZD1222 COVID-19 vaccine (TCRdb year 2021). Regarding the complete study: AZD1222 recipients whose second dose came at about 4 weeks and those whose second dose came at about 12 weeks were combined into one group, since spike-specific TCR depth and breadth did not differ between the two schedules. TCR sequencing was performed for roughly 250 trial participants, of whom around 200 were given two doses of AZD1222 and 26 were given two doses of MenACWY control vaccine. Trial participants were enrolled by age into subgroups of 18-55, 56-69 and 70-plus years, and around 140, 26 and 57 TCR-sequenced participants, respectively, were included in these subgroups.

The CDR3 regions of human TCRbeta chains were analyzed by immunosequencing. The study's processing was this. TCRs in the repertoires were compared against a reference library of SARS-CoV-2-specific TCRs that had been generated with the MIRA antigen-specificity platform. Breadth was defined as the fraction of unique TCRs that were SARS-CoV-2-associated. Depth was defined as the fraction of total T cells that were SARS-CoV-2-associated. Each spike-specific TCR was assigned to its reactive spike region and to a CD4 or CD8 class using the MIRA data. Log10-transformed breadth and depth values were compared by one-way ANOVA with Sidak's multiple comparisons tests. Not all clones reach the TCRdb copy of this immuneACCESS table, which keeps in-frame sequences only. Checked studies attribute under half of the gap to unresolved V genes and leave the rest unexplained. The DNA gave D and trimming, while V, J and clone size come from that table. Within this sample are some 150,000 clones, with around 94% of them counted one time only. The ten largest clones take up 2% to 3% of the sample.

Summary of the overall study and its limitations: No day 14 peak-response samples were available, so repertoires were characterized only after the peak T cell response. After two AZD1222 doses, spike-specific TCR breadth and depth were significantly higher than at day 0 and than in MenACWY recipients. Participants were mostly white British and included more females than males, and it was suggested by the authors that clonal diversity may have been underestimated. Nearly half of unique spike-specific TCRs reportedly recognized epitopes outside regions mutated in the B.1.351 and B.1.1.7 variants. Conclusions about previously exposed vaccinees are limited because only six or seven AZD1222 recipients were SARS-CoV-2 seropositive at baseline. The 56-69-year group was small, and its depth increase did not reach significance, likely because of low power. The whole spike protein was spanned by vaccine-associated CD4 TCRs, and dominant responses were seen in regions 160-218 and 743-854.

Concerning this clone: The clone's antigen remains unknown. No much larger clonotype is one base removed from it; base qualities were not supplied.

The time point tag for this specimen amounts to: baseline before first vaccination. Samples from vaccinated people were obtained from the UK trials COV001 and COV002, which included a single-blind randomized controlled phase 2/3 trial of AZD1222 (ChAdOx1 nCoV-19) in healthy adults. For TCRbeta chain sequencing, PBMC samples from trial participants were taken at day 0 and at day 28 after the second dose. The sequencing here drew on peripheral blood, taken on day 0 of AZD1222 vaccination. The sequence came from an adult in good health.

The sequenced DNA is TGTGCCAGTAGTCCCCCCCAGGGGATAGAAGGCTACACCTTC. This codes for CASSPPQGIEGYTF. Recombination connected TRBV19 to TRBJ1-2; 6 matching bases give a weak D call of TRBD1. The CDR3 spans 14 residues, from the cysteine through the phenylalanine. CDR3 DNA is the only sequence kept; it has 42 bases, read in frame from the first base. CDR1 and CDR2 are read off the germline V gene (reference sequence) as LNHDA and SQIVND. V is cut by 5 bases and J by 8 bases, and the space between the germline ends is 18 bases.